The 28 T cell receptor beta chains below come from one sample, sequenced in a study of radiotherapy plus CTLA-4 blockade in lung cancer. Only in-frame clones appear in the TCRdb table, and some are missing; sequencing was by immunoSEQ multiplex PCR. Seen here are tens of thousands of clones, around 79% observed once, and the top ten hold 10%. Sequencing was performed on peripheral blood, taken from a patient treated with radiotherapy plus ipilimumab. These receptors came from a human donor with non-small cell lung cancer who had a complete response to radiotherapy plus ipilimumab.

The CDR3 DNA follows: TGTGCCAGCAGCTTAGTTTTAAGGGGGCTTGGAAACACCATATATTTT. This translates into CASSLVLRGLGNTIYF. V and J are TRBV7-2 and TRBJ1-3; 7 nucleotides match TRBD1. The CDR3 is made up of 16 amino acids. Germline V gene lookup returns CDR1 SGHTA and CDR2 FQGNSA. The V and J ends lost 1 base and 3 bases, in that order; junction bases with no gene match: 6.

The chain links TRBV20-1 to TRBJ2-2; D call uncertain. CDR3 length: 11 amino acids. The V end lost 5 bases, the J end lost 4 bases, and 5 bases lay between the germline ends. Germline values: CDR1 DFQATT, CDR2 SNEGSKA (reference sequence). In DNA, the CDR3 is TGCAGTGCTCGGACCACCGGGGAGCTGTTTTTT. Translation gives CSARTTGELFF.

The J gene is TRBJ1-2, the V gene TRBV7-9; TRBD1 is a possible D gene (5 bases). The germline V gene encodes CDR1 SEHNR and CDR2 FQNEAQ (reference sequence). V lost 2 bases and J lost 8, with 15 bases in between. CDR3 length: 14 residues. CDR3 amino acids: CASSLLGQLWGYTF. CDR3 sequence (DNA): TGTGCCAGCAGCTTATTGGGGCAATTATGGGGCTACACCTTC.

This chain links TRBV10-2 with TRBJ2-2, with D hard to call. Germline assignment: CDR1 WSHSY and CDR2 SAAADI. The V end lost 4 bases, the J end lost 6 bases, and 12 bases lay between the germline ends. This CDR3 has 14 residues. CDR3 in DNA: TGCGCCAGCAGTGCCTCCAGGTCGGCCGGGGAGCTGTTTTTT. As protein: CASSASRSAGELFF.

This chain links TRBV5-1 with TRBJ1-2, with TRBD1 matching over 12 bases. J was trimmed by 8 bases and V by 4 bases; bases with no gene match: 6. Germline V CDR1 and CDR2: SGHRS, YFSETQ. The CDR3 loop spans 14 amino acids. The CDR3 nucleotides read TGCGCCAGCAGCGTGGGACAGGGGGCTGGAGGCTACACCTTC. Its protein is CASSVGQGAGGYTF.

This rearrangement joins TRBV2 to TRBJ2-1; D may be TRBD1 (6 bases). The V gene's germline CDR1 is SNHLY and CDR2 FYNNEI. Deletions cut 6 bases from V and 4 bases from J, with 19 bases between. The CDR3 runs to 16 residues. The CDR3 DNA follows: TGTGCCAGCAGCCCCCTTGGACAGAAACTATACAATGAGCAGTTCTTC. Translation gives CASSPLGQKLYNEQFF.

CDR3 nucleotide sequence: TGTGCCAGCAGTATTGGACAGCCCGCAGGGTATGGCTACACCTTC. This gives the protein CASSIGQPAGYGYTF. The V and J genes are TRBV27 and TRBJ1-2, with D maybe TRBD1 (6 bases). Trimming removed 5 bases at V and 5 bases at J, with 18 bases between. CDR3 length: 15 amino acids. Germline V gives CDR1 MNHEY, CDR2 SMNVEV (reference sequence).

The chain links TRBV5-4 to TRBJ1-3; D is ambiguous. The CDR3 has 14 residues. Germline V gene data show CDR1 as SGHNT and CDR2 as YYREEE (reference sequence). Trimming removed 0 bases at V and 0 bases at J, with 4 bases between. CDR3 coding DNA: TGTGCCAGCAGCTTGGACAGCTCTGGAAACACCATATATTTT. It specifies CASSLDSSGNTIYF.

The CDR3 is CASSGTAANTGELFF. The DNA of the CDR3 is TGCGCCAGCAGCGGGACAGCTGCGAACACCGGGGAGCTGTTTTTT. The chain couples TRBV5-1 to TRBJ2-2, with 7 bases lining up with TRBD1. The CDR3 totals 15 residues. Trimming removed 4 bases from V and 0 bases from J; junction bases left unmatched: 3. Looked up from germline, CDR1 is SGHRS and CDR2 is YFSETQ.

The chain employs TRBV19 and TRBJ1-3, with D hard to call. The germline CDR1 and CDR2 sequences are LNHDA and SQIVND (reference sequence). Trimming left V 3 bases short and J 0 bases short, with 9 bases between. The CDR3 loop spans 15 amino acids. CDR3 amino acids: CASSIASSSGNTIYF. CDR3 nucleotides: TGTGCCAGTAGTATCGCCTCTTCCTCTGGAAACACCATATATTTT.

The chain couples TRBV4-1 to TRBJ2-2; possible D gene TRBD2, 6 bases. The V gene's germline CDR1 is MGHRA and CDR2 YSYEKL. The CDR3 contains 16 residues. Trimming removed 4 bases from V and 5 bases from J, with 17 bases in between. The CDR3 DNA reads as TGCGCCAGCAGCCCAGGAGGGCGGAGCAGGACCGGGGAGCTGTTTTTT. Its protein product is CASSPGGRSRTGELFF.

The chain uses TRBV18 and TRBJ2-2; 7 positions match TRBD2. The V gene's germline CDR1 is KGHSH and CDR2 LQKENI. This CDR3 has 16 residues. The V gene end was trimmed by 3 bases and the J gene end by 3 bases; junction bases not matched to a gene: 7. The CDR3 here is CASSPAAGADTGELFF. CDR3 in DNA: TGTGCCAGCTCACCTGCGGCGGGAGCGGACACCGGGGAGCTGTTTTTT.

The J gene is TRBJ2-5, the V gene TRBV7-9, with TRBD1 identical over 10 bases. Germline V gene data show CDR1 as SEHNR and CDR2 as FQNEAQ (reference sequence). This CDR3 contains 15 residues. V lost 0 bases and J lost 7; bases outside the gene matches: 5. CDR3 in amino acids: CASSLADRGLWTQYF. In nucleotides, the CDR3 is TGTGCCAGCAGCTTAGCCGACAGGGGGCTATGGACCCAGTACTTC. Supplemented by reference TRBV7-9 and TRBJ2-5, the full variable domain reads DTGVSQNPRHKITKRGQNVTFRCDPISEHNRLYWYRQTLGQGPEFLTYFQNEAQLEKSRLLSDRFSAERPKGSFSTLEIQRTEQGDSAMYLCASSLADRGLWTQYFGPGTRLLVL.

The rearrangement links TRBV7-8 to TRBJ2-5; D is perhaps TRBD2 (5 bases). CDR1 is SGHVS, CDR2 FQNEAQ, per germline. The CDR3 sequence is 14 residues long. V was clipped by 4 bases and J by 5 bases, with 14 bases between them. This chain's CDR3 is CASSSASGGETQYF. For the CDR3, the DNA is TGTGCCAGCAGCTCAGCCAGCGGCGGGGAGACCCAGTACTTC.

This sequence joins TRBV27 and TRBJ2-1, with 9 bases identical to TRBD2. J lost 6 bases, V lost 3 bases, and 9 bases had no gene match. CDR3 length: 16 amino acids. Germline V CDR1 and CDR2: MNHEY, SMNVEV (reference sequence). The CDR3 DNA sequence: TGTGCCAGCAGTTTCTGGATAGCGGGAGATGCCAATGAGCAGTTCTTC. Translation gives CASSFWIAGDANEQFF.

This clone was found a few times. V usage is TRBV6-4 and J usage is TRBJ1-1; D is ambiguous. Germline lookup yields CDR1 MRHNA and CDR2 SNTAGT. The CDR3 is made up of 14 amino acids. V gave up 6 bases and J gave up 1 base, with 12 bases separating them. CDR3 sequence reads: CASSTSPGNTEAFF. In DNA form, the CDR3 reads TGTGCCAGCAGCACCTCACCGGGGAACACTGAAGCTTTCTTT.

The chain links TRBV19 to TRBJ2-5; TRBD1 is a possible D gene (5 bases). Germline CDR1 is LNHDA and CDR2 is SQIVND (reference sequence). The ends were cut back, 6 bases at V and 4 bases at J, with 12 bases in the middle. CDR3 length: 13 residues. The CDR3 protein is CASSAGFPETQYF. The CDR3 DNA reads TGTGCCAGTAGCGCAGGGTTTCCAGAGACCCAGTACTTC.

Only one count was recorded for this clone. V is TRBV4-3 and J is TRBJ2-7; TRBD1 or TRBD2 may be the D gene (5 bases each). The CDR3 extends over 15 amino acids. The germline CDR1 and CDR2 sequences are LGHNA and YSLEER. V was trimmed by 5 bases and J by 0 bases, leaving 14 bases between them. The CDR3 loop is CASSEGTWSSYEQYF. CDR3 sequence (DNA): TGCGCCAGCAGCGAAGGGACCTGGAGCTCCTACGAGCAGTACTTC.

The rearrangement uses TRBV4-1 and TRBJ1-2, with D uncertain. Trimming took 0 bases from V and 4 from J, leaving 6 bases between them. This CDR3 spans 13 amino acids. From germline, CDR1 is MGHRA and CDR2 YSYEKL. This chain's CDR3 is CASSQDPRYGYTF. In DNA, the CDR3 is TGCGCCAGCAGCCAAGATCCCCGCTATGGCTACACCTTC.

This chain links TRBV6-1 with TRBJ1-1; possibly TRBD1 for D (5 bases). The CDR3 runs to 13 residues. Germline lookup yields CDR1 MNHNS and CDR2 SASEGT. Between the trimmed V and J ends, which lost 6 bases and 2 bases, there was a span of 10 bases. CDR3 region: CASRRQPNTEAFF. In DNA form, the CDR3 reads TGTGCCAGCAGGCGACAGCCAAACACTGAAGCTTTCTTT.

The chain carries TRBV5-1 and TRBJ2-5, with TRBD2 as a possible D gene (5 bases). The CDR3 covers 15 residues. Deletions cut 0 bases from V and 7 bases from J, with 16 bases between. Germline V CDR1 and CDR2: SGHRS, YFSETQ. The CDR3: CASSLEAVPVRTQYF. The CDR3 bases are TGCGCCAGCAGCTTGGAAGCGGTCCCCGTAAGGACCCAGTACTTC. Drawing the rest from reference TRBV5-1 and TRBJ2-5, the complete variable domain is KAGVTQTPRYLIKTRGQQVTLSCSPISGHRSVSWYQQTPGQGLQFLFEYFSETQRNKGNFPGRFSGRQFSNSRSEMNVSTLELGDSALYLCASSLEAVPVRTQYFGPGTRLLVL.

V usage is TRBV7-2 and J usage is TRBJ2-1; D gene unclear. Germline V gives CDR1 SGHTA, CDR2 FQGNSA. This CDR3 spans 12 amino acids. The germline V and J ends were trimmed by 2 bases and 9 bases, with 8 bases remaining between them. CDR3 residues: CASSLRSAEQFF. CDR3 DNA sequence: TGTGCCAGCAGCTTAAGATCGGCTGAGCAGTTCTTC.

Only a few counts were recorded for this clone. The chain carries TRBV4-3 and TRBJ2-3; no clear D. The CDR3 extends over 16 amino acids. Germline CDR1 LGHNA, CDR2 YSLEER. V lost 0 bases and J lost 6, with 16 bases in between. CDR3 nucleotide sequence: TGCGCCAGCAGCCAAGATCGGAGCCCCCCAACGGATACGCAGTATTTT. Amino acid sequence: CASSQDRSPPTDTQYF.

The rearrangement links TRBV29-1 to TRBJ1-5; D ambiguous. Between the trimmed V and J ends, which lost 5 bases and 4 bases, there was a span of 18 bases. CDR1 is SQVTM, CDR2 ANQGSEA, per germline. This CDR3 region has 15 residues. The CDR3 spells CSVTIGLAGNQPQHF. CDR3 nucleotides: TGCAGCGTTACCATCGGACTTGCGGGAAATCAGCCCCAGCATTTT. Looking up the rest from reference TRBV29-1 and TRBJ1-5 gives the full variable domain: SAVISQKPSRDICQRGTSLTIQCQVDSQVTMMFWYRQQPGQSLTLIATANQGSEATYESGFVIDKFPISRPNLTFSTLTVSNMSPEDSSIYLCSVTIGLAGNQPQHFGDGTRLSIL.

The gene calls are TRBV13 and TRBJ2-1; TRBD2 matches at 8 bases. Per the germline V gene, CDR1 is PRHDT and CDR2 is FYEKMQ (reference sequence). The CDR3 sequence is 15 residues long. With 5 bases clipped from V and 5 bases from J, the junction kept 8 bases outside the gene matches. CDR3 region: CASSPTGRADNEQFF. The CDR3 nucleotides are TGTGCCAGCAGCCCCACCGGGAGGGCGGACAATGAGCAGTTCTTC.

This chain joins TRBV29-1 and TRBJ2-1, with TRBD1 identical over 8 bases. CDR1 SQVTM and CDR2 ANQGSEA come from the germline V gene. There are 12 residues in the CDR3. V shed 3 bases and J 9 bases; nucleotides not matched to a gene: 4. This chain's CDR3 is CSVEGRGLEQFF. For the CDR3, the DNA is TGCAGCGTTGAGGGCAGGGGGCTTGAGCAGTTCTTC.

The V and J genes are TRBV6-6 and TRBJ1-2; no clear D. V shed 3 bases and J shed 7 bases, with 9 bases lying between them. Germline V CDR1 and CDR2: MNHNY, SVGAGI (reference sequence). This CDR3 spans 12 amino acids. CDR3 loop: CASSYRGFGYTF. The CDR3 region has the DNA TGTGCCAGCAGTTATCGGGGTTTTGGCTACACCTTC.

This chain uses TRBV11-2 with TRBJ2-7; D not certain. The CDR3 is made up of 12 amino acids. V was pared by 7 bases and J by 3 bases, with 10 bases between. Germline V gene sequence: CDR1 SGHAT, CDR2 FQNNGV. The CDR3 bases are TGTGCCAGCACCCCCAACAGCTACGAGCAGTACTTC. This sequence encodes CASTPNSYEQYF.